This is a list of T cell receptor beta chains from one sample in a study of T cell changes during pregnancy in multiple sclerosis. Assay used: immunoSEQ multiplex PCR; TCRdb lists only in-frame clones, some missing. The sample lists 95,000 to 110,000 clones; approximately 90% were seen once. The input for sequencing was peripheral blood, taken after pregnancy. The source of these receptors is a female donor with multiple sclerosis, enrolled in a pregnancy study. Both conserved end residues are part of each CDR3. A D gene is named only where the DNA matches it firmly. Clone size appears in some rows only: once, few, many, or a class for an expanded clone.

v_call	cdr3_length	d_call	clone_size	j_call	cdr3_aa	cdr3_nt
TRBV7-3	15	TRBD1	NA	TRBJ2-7	CASSQLPGQGYEQYF	TGTGCCAGCAGCCAACTTCCGGGACAGGGCTACGAGCAGTACTTC
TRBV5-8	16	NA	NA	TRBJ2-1	CASSLAASRNHNEQFF	TGTGCCAGCAGCTTGGCTGCCAGCAGGAATCACAATGAGCAGTTCTTC
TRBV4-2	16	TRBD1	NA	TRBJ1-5	CASSQGGTRGQEAQHF	TGTGCCAGCAGCCAAGGGGGGACAAGGGGACAGGAAGCCCAGCATTTT
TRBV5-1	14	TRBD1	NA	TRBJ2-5	CASSWGQGKETQYF	TGCGCCAGCAGCTGGGGACAGGGGAAAGAGACCCAGTACTTC
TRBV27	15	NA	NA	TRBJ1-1	CASSFSEDLNTEAFF	TGTGCCAGCAGTTTCTCTGAGGATTTGAACACTGAAGCTTTCTTT
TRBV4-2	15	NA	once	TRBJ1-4	CASSQEPGTNEKLFF	TGTGCCAGCAGCCAAGAACCGGGGACTAATGAAAAACTGTTTTTT
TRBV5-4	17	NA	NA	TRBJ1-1	CASSPSPVGGVNTEAFF	TGTGCCAGCAGTCCGTCCCCTGTGGGAGGGGTGAACACTGAAGCTTTCTTT
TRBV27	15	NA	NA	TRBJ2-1	CASRQRGIPIREQFF	TGTGCCAGCCGCCAAAGAGGGATCCCAATCCGTGAGCAGTTCTTC
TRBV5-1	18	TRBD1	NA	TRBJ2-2	CASSLRTQTGGSTGELFF	TGCGCCAGCAGCCTGCGGACCCAGACAGGGGGATCCACCGGGGAGCTGTTTTTT
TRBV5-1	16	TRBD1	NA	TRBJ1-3	CASSLGQGVIGNTIYF	TGCGCCAGCAGCTTGGGACAGGGGGTTATTGGAAACACCATATATTTT
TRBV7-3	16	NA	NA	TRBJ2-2	CASSPVGQGNTGELFF	TGTGCCAGCAGCCCCGTGGGGCAGGGTAATACCGGGGAGCTGTTTTTT
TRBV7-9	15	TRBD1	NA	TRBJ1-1	CASSLGGTGRTEAFF	TGTGCCAGCAGCTTAGGAGGGACAGGGAGAACTGAAGCTTTCTTT
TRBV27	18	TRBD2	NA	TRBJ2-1	CASSFRLAGGINYNEQFF	TGTGCCAGCAGTTTCCGGCTAGCGGGAGGTATAAACTACAATGAGCAGTTCTTC
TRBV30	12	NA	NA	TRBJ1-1	CAWSGGHTEAFF	TGTGCCTGGAGTGGAGGTCACACTGAAGCTTTCTTT
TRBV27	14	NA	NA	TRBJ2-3	CASSLYGGGDTQYF	TGTGCCAGCAGTTTATATGGGGGAGGAGATACGCAGTATTTT
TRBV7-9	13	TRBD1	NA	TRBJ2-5	CASSFRGQETQYF	TGTGCCAGCAGCTTCAGGGGGCAAGAGACCCAGTACTTC
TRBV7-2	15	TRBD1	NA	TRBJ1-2	CASSLAGTGVGGYTF	TGTGCCAGCAGCTTAGCCGGGACAGGGGTGGGAGGCTACACCTTC
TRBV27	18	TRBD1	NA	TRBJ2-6	CASSLSGQVSSGANVLTF	TGTGCCAGCAGTCTGTCGGGACAGGTTAGCTCTGGGGCCAACGTCCTGACTTTC